Below, 9 T cell receptor beta chains from the same sample are listed, as sequenced in a study of neurological immune-mediated disorders. MiXCR, run by TCRdb on the 5' RACE reads, gives a single entry per CDR3 protein. The sample yields roughly 49,000 distinct CDR3 sequences, about an eighth seen once. The time point: longitudinal time-point 2. The sequencing input was PBMCs. Receptor source: a male donor with HTLV-1-associated myelopathy (HAM/TSP).

In regard to this clonotype: A clone one base away is much larger, so this may be a read error. This sequence joins TRBV5-6 and TRBJ2-5; 10 bases align to TRBD1. This CDR3 spans 16 amino acids. Trimming at V came to 4 bases and at J to 2 bases, leaving 8 bases not matched to a gene. Per germline, CDR1 SGHDT and CDR2 YYEEEE. CDR3 in amino acids: CASSPGTGVIQETQYF. In DNA, the CDR3 is TGTGCCAGCAGCCCGGGGACAGGGGTCATACAAGAGACCCAGTACTTC.

This clonotype has ten or more counts. The V call is TRBV3-1, the J call TRBJ2-5; D may be TRBD2 (5 bases). The CDR3 contains 16 residues. Germline CDR1 is LGHDT and CDR2 is YNNKEL (reference sequence). V lost 1 base to trimming and J lost 0 bases, with 12 bases between them. Here the CDR3 reads CASSQAGFTYQETQYF. The CDR3 nucleotides read TGTGCCAGCAGCCAAGCGGGATTTACCTACCAAGAGACCCAGTACTTC.

This clonotype was counted ten times or more. The chain joins TRBV20-1 to TRBJ2-7, with TRBD2 identical over 12 bases. The CDR3 extends over 13 amino acids. Looked up from germline, CDR1 is DFQATT and CDR2 is SNEGSKA (reference sequence). With 4 bases clipped from V and 5 bases from J, the junction kept 3 bases outside the gene matches. The CDR3 sequence is CSATSGGGDEQYF. The DNA for the CDR3 is TGCAGTGCTACTAGCGGGGGGGGCGACGAGCAGTACTTC.

This clonotype came up many times. The rearrangement links TRBV20-1 to TRBJ1-5; 9 positions match TRBD1. Germline CDR1 DFQATT, CDR2 SNEGSKA (reference sequence). V was clipped by 3 bases and J by 7 bases; unmatched bases: 10. The length of the CDR3 is 15 residues. The CDR3 DNA is TGCAGTGCTAGCGATAAGCGGACAGGGGTGCAGCCCCAGCATTTT. It is translated as CSASDKRTGVQPQHF.

In its sample, this clonotype was seen many times. The rearrangement links TRBV5-1 to TRBJ1-2, with 7 nucleotides matching TRBD1. The J segment lost 5 bases and the V segment lost 4 bases, leaving 8 bases of the junction unmatched. This CDR3 region has 14 residues. Germline-derived CDR1 and CDR2 are SGHRS and YFSETQ. The CDR3 spells CASSTGQVLYGYTF. The CDR3 region has the DNA TGCGCCAGCAGCACAGGACAGGTCCTATATGGCTACACCTTC. Combining the CDR3 with reference TRBV5-1 and TRBJ1-2 gives the whole variable domain KAGVTQTPRYLIKTRGQQVTLSCSPISGHRSVSWYQQTPGQGLQFLFEYFSETQRNKGNFPGRFSGRQFSNSRSEMNVSTLELGDSALYLCASSTGQVLYGYTFGSGTRLTVV.

This clonotype was found many times. The rearrangement joins TRBV6-5 to TRBJ2-6, with D unclear. Trimming shortened V by 10 bases and J by 2 bases, and 6 bases separated the two germline ends. This CDR3 spans 12 amino acids. Germline values: CDR1 MNHEY, CDR2 SVGAGI. CDR3 DNA: TGTGCCACCGAACCTGGGGCCAACGTCCTGACTTTC. Amino acids: CATEPGANVLTF.

There are many counts of this clonotype. V is TRBV27 and J is TRBJ2-1; 7 positions match TRBD2. The CDR3 has 15 amino acids. With 2 bases clipped from V and 8 bases from J, the junction kept 9 bases outside the gene matches. Germline V gives CDR1 MNHEY, CDR2 SMNVEV (reference sequence). The CDR3 DNA follows: TGTGCCAGCAGTTTAGAAGCGGGGTGGGGGGATGAGCAGTTCTTC. Amino acid sequence: CASSLEAGWGDEQFF.

This clonotype has ten or more counts. The chain uses TRBV7-9 and TRBJ1-4, with a possible D match to TRBD1 (6 bases). The germline V gene has CDR1 SEHNR and CDR2 FQNEAQ (reference sequence). CDR3 length equals 14 residues. V was pared by 2 bases and J by 8 bases, with 12 bases between. CDR3 DNA: TGTGCCAGCAGCTTAATCGGAAGGGGGGAAAAACTGTTTTTT. Translating it yields CASSLIGRGEKLFF.

On this clonotype: One end of the junction does not line up with germline, which may come from a read error. The J gene is TRBJ2-1, the V gene TRBV29-1, with D possibly matching TRBD2 (7 bases). CDR1 SQVTM and CDR2 ANQGSEA come from the germline V gene. This CDR3 region has 15 residues. The chain's CDR3 is CSVEPGWGGPKEQFF. CDR3 sequence (DNA): TGCAGTGTTGAACCCGGGTGGGGGGGCCCAAAAGAGCAGTTCTTC.